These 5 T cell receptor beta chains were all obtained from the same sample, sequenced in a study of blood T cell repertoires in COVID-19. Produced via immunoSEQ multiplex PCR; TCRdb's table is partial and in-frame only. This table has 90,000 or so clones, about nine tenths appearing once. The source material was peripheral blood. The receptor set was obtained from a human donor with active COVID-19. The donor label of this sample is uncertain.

The CDR3 region is CASSEVDRGRAFF. CDR3 DNA: TGTGCCAGCAGTGAAGTAGATAGGGGGCGAGCTTTCTTT. The rearrangement links TRBV6-1 to TRBJ1-1, with TRBD1 identical over 7 bases. In germline, CDR1 is MNHNS, CDR2 SASEGT. This CDR3 is built from 13 residues. The junction had 6 bases not matched to a gene; V was cut back by 1 base and J by 10 bases.

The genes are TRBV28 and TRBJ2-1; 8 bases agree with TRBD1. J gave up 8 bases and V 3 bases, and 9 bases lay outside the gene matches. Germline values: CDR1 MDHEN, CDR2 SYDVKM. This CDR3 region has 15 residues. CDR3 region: CASSFVGQGGHEQFF. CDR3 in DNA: TGTGCCAGCAGTTTTGTTGGACAGGGAGGTCATGAGCAGTTCTTC.

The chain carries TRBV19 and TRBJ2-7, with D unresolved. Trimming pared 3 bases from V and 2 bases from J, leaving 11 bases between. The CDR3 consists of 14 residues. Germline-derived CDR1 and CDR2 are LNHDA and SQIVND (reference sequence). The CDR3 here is CASSIVSFAYEQYF. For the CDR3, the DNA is TGTGCCAGTAGTATCGTTAGCTTCGCCTACGAGCAGTACTTC.

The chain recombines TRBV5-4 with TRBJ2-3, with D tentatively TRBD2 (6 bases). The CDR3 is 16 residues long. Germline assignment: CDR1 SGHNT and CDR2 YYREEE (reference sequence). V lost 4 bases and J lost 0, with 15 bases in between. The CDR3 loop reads CASSLPGVSSTDTQYF. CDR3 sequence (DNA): TGTGCCAGCAGCCTCCCGGGGGTTTCTAGCACAGATACGCAGTATTTT.

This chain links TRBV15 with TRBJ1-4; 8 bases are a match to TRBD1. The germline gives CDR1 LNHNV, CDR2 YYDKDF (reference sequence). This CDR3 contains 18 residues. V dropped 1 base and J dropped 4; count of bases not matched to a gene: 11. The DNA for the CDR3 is TGTGCCACCAGCAGAGGGGGGACAGGTTTTTTGGTTAATGAAAAACTGTTTTTT. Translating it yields CATSRGGTGFLVNEKLFF.